This T cell receptor beta chain was sequenced for a study of T cells expressing NK-cell markers. Study-wide background: Seven of the eight sequenced donors were classified as HCMV-seropositive, and one was classified as seronegative.

Looked up from germline, CDR1 is DFQATT and CDR2 is SNEGSKA (reference sequence). This CDR3 has 12 amino acids. Reanalyzing the 5' RACE reads, TCRdb keeps one entry per CDR3 protein, without DNA. This listing includes more than 400,000 distinct CDR3 sequences. The sequence derives from a woman between 18 and 75 years old in good health. The material sequenced was blood T cells: a sorted CD56 or NKG2C T cell subset, CD4+ or CD8+ T cells, or bulk PBMC T cells (not recorded which). This sequence joins TRBV20-1 and TRBJ1-5; the D gene TCRdb calls, TRBD1, cannot be checked with no DNA. The CDR3 is CSARGQGRPQHF.